A selection of T cell receptor beta chains follows, all from one sample in a study of blood T cell repertoires in COVID-19. Using immunoSEQ multiplex PCR, the repertoire was profiled, and TCRdb retains in-frame clones only, with some absent. The repertoire holds about 21,000 clones, with less than 85% as singletons. Input material: peripheral blood. All receptors derive from a man aged 55 to 70 with active COVID-19. CDR3s include the opening cysteine and the closing phenylalanine or tryptophan. A D gene is named only where the DNA matches it firmly. Size values are once, few and many counts, or a class for expanded clones, and some rows have none.

J gene,V gene,D gene,CDR3 length,clone size,CDR3 DNA,CDR3 protein
TRBJ1-2,TRBV11-2,TRBD1,15,-,TGTGCCAGCAGCTCCGGACAGGGAGGCGTCCATGGCTACACCTTC,CASSSGQGGVHGYTF
TRBJ2-7,TRBV28,TRBD1,14,-,TGTGCCAGCAGTTCCTACAGGGGTACCTACGAGCAGTACTTC,CASSSYRGTYEQYF
TRBJ2-3,TRBV14,TRBD2,15,once,TGTGCCAGCAGCCAACAACTAGCGAGCACAGATACGCAGTATTTT,CASSQQLASTDTQYF
TRBJ2-3,TRBV6-5,-,14,-,TGTGCCAGCAGACAGGGTTTTTTCACAGATACGCAGTATTTT,CASRQGFFTDTQYF
TRBJ2-5,TRBV5-6,-,12,-,TGTGCCAGCAGCTTGAAAATCGGGACCCAGTACTTC,CASSLKIGTQYF
TRBJ1-5,TRBV7-8,-,14,-,TGTGCCAGCAGCCAAAGACAGGGCAATCAGCCCCAGCATTTT,CASSQRQGNQPQHF
TRBJ2-7,TRBV6-2/TRBV6-3,-,15,-,TGTGCCAGCAGTTACGGGGGCGGGAGCCCATACGAGCAGTACTTC,CASSYGGGSPYEQYF
TRBJ1-5,TRBV4-1,-,17,few,TGCGCCAGCAGCCAAGAAAGACAGCTACGAAGCAATCAGCCCCAGCATTTT,CASSQERQLRSNQPQHF
TRBJ2-2,TRBV7-9,TRBD2,17,-,TGTGCCAGCAGCTTAGTCCTAGCGGGAGGGCCTACCGGGGAGCTGTTTTTT,CASSLVLAGGPTGELFF
TRBJ2-1,TRBV11-2,TRBD2,18,once,TGTGCCAGCAGCTTAATGACTAGCGGGAGTACCTCCTACAATGAGCAGTTCTTC,CASSLMTSGSTSYNEQFF
TRBJ2-7,TRBV4-3,-,15,few,TGCGCCAGCAGCCAAGGGGGGCTAGAGTCCTACGAGCAGTACTTC,CASSQGGLESYEQYF
TRBJ1-2,TRBV7-9,-,14,few,TGTGCCAGCAGCTTAGGTCAAGTCAGCTATGGCTACACCTTC,CASSLGQVSYGYTF